The next 2 T cell receptor beta chains were all read from a single sample in a study of tumor-infiltrating lymphocytes in primary liver carcinoma. The tissue used was unsorted bulk material of roughly 17-32 mg. RNA and DNA were co-extracted from it with the AllPrep DNA/RNA mini kit. Production of TCR beta cDNA used roughly 0.55 ug total RNA together with a constant-region primer. Libraries for TCR beta were built through three nested multiplex PCR rounds, which together made up a slightly modified ARM-PCR procedure. Running roughly 10 cycles apiece, the first two PCR rounds relied on TRBV1-TRBV30 forward primers together with a C-beta reverse primer. Each CDR3 protein is one row after TCRdb ran MiXCR on the multiplex PCR reads. In the table there are about 120,000 distinct CDR3 sequences, roughly 70% of which are singletons. Material: tumor-adjacent normal liver tissue. These receptors all come from a woman aged 55-75 years with primary liver carcinoma and hepatitis B virus infection.

The J gene is TRBJ2-1, the V gene TRBV5-1, with D maybe TRBD2 (5 bases). Trimming removed 3 bases from V and 5 bases from J, with 27 bases in between. The CDR3 totals 19 residues. Germline CDR1 is SGHRS and CDR2 is YFSETQ. The CDR3 DNA follows: TGCGCCAGCAGCTCCGGCGGGTCGTTTGTTGTAGGCCCCCACAATGAGCAGTTCTTC. The encoded protein is CASSSGGSFVVGPHNEQFF. Looking up the rest from reference TRBV5-1 and TRBJ2-1 gives the full variable domain: KAGVTQTPRYLIKTRGQQVTLSCSPISGHRSVSWYQQTPGQGLQFLFEYFSETQRNKGNFPGRFSGRQFSNSRSEMNVSTLELGDSALYLCASSSGGSFVVGPHNEQFFGPGTRLTVL.

About this clonotype: The CDR3 does not end in the conserved phenylalanine or tryptophan, so this is likely a read error. The chain recombines TRBV29-1 with TRBJ2-1; TRBD2 might be the D (6 bases). Trimming left V 6 bases short and J 0 bases short, with 15 bases between. This CDR3 region has 15 residues. In germline, CDR1 is SQVTM, CDR2 ANQGSEA. The CDR3 DNA reads TGCAGCGTCGGCCCCGGGAGTCTCTCCTACAATGAGCAGTTCTTA. Its protein is CSVGPGSLSYNEQFL.